What follows describes a single T cell receptor (beta chain). Its matching antigen is unknown. Other DNA sequences in this sample translate to the same CDR3. This sample was included in a study of shared clonotypes between healthy human individuals. Overall study context: Serving as donors were a couple of women and three men, whose ages spanned 18 to 49. CD4 naive cells filled three plates per donor, CD4 memory three, CD8 naive two and CD8 memory one. Study findings and constraints: The expectation was that sequencing depth would affect clonotype sharing among donors.

Naive CD8 cells comprised CD45RO-negative, CCR7-positively selected cells, excluding terminally differentiated effector memory CD45RA+ cells. The CDR3 spans 13 residues. Germline V gene data show CDR1 as MDHEN and CDR2 as SYDVKM. Trimming removed 5 bases from V and 4 bases from J, with 9 bases in between. Assay: immunoSEQ multiplex PCR; the TCRdb copy retains only in-frame clones and omits some. This table holds 600,000 or so clones, roughly 95% found once. This TCR came from a woman in her thirties in good health. The V call is TRBV28, the J call TRBJ2-1; D may be TRBD1 (6 bases). Sequencing used naive CD8+ T cells sorted from blood. The DNA of the CDR3 is TGTGCCAGCAGTCTCGACAGGTACAATGAGCAGTTCTTC. Translated, it gives CASSLDRYNEQFF. The full variable domain, with the rest looked up from reference TRBV28 and TRBJ2-1, is DVKVTQSSRYLVKRTGEKVFLECVQDMDHENMFWYRQDPGLGLRLIYFSYDVKMKEKGDIPEGYSVSREKKERFSLILESASTNQTSMYLCASSLDRYNEQFFGPGTRLTVL.